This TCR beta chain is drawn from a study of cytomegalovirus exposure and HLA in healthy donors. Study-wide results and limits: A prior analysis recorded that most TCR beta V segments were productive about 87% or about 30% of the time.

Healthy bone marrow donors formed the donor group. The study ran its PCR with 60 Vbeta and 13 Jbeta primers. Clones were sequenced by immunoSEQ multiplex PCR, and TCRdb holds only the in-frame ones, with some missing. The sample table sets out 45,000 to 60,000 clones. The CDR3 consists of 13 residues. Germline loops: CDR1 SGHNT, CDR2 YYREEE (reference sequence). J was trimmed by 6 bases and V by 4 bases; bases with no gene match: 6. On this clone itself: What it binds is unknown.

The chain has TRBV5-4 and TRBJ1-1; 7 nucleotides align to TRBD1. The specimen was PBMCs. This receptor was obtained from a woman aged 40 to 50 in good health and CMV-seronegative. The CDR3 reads CASSLWTGAEAFF. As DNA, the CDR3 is TGTGCCAGCAGCCTGTGGACAGGCGCTGAAGCTTTCTTT.